Following are 13 T cell receptor beta chains from one sample sequenced in a study of PD-L1 blockade in urothelial cancer (TCRdb year 2017). Library prep was done by the immunoSEQ multiplex PCR assay. TCRdb's version of the immuneACCESS table is confined to in-frame rearrangements and falls short of the full clone set. An unresolved V gene accounts for under half of the shortfall where checked; the remainder is of unknown origin. The sample table records fewer than 50,000 clones; 79% of these occur just once. Around 9.3% of the sample rests with the top ten. Explained via the paper, the time point label denotes: pretreatment peripheral blood. The sample was PBMCs, taken around atezolizumab (anti-PD-L1) treatment. These receptor sequences come from a man between 65 and 80 years old with urothelial cancer.

The chain has TRBV16 and TRBJ1-1, with a weak D call TRBD1 (5 bases). This CDR3 has 15 amino acids. With 4 bases removed from V and 1 base from J, the gap between germline ends came to 13 bases. CDR1 and CDR2 from the germline V gene are KGHSY and FQNENV. The CDR3 DNA sequence: TGTGCCAGCAGCCTCCTCGGGGGGGGGAACACTGAAGCTTTCTTT. Amino acids: CASSLLGGGNTEAFF.

This clone was found a few times. The chain combines TRBV28 with TRBJ2-1; possible D gene TRBD1, 5 bases. V dropped 5 bases and J dropped 4 bases, with 9 bases sitting between them. CDR1 is MDHEN, CDR2 SYDVKM, per germline. The CDR3 totals 13 residues. Here the CDR3 reads CASSPDSYNEQFF. CDR3 in DNA: TGTGCCAGCAGTCCCGACAGTTACAATGAGCAGTTCTTC. Full variable domain (outside the CDR3, taken from reference TRBV28 and TRBJ2-1): DVKVTQSSRYLVKRTGEKVFLECVQDMDHENMFWYRQDPGLGLRLIYFSYDVKMKEKGDIPEGYSVSREKKERFSLILESASTNQTSMYLCASSPDSYNEQFFGPGTRLTVL.

This chain connects TRBV7-9 to TRBJ1-4; TRBD1 is a possible D gene (6 bases). Germline CDR1 and CDR2: SEHNR and FQNEAQ (reference sequence). V shed 5 bases and J shed 7 bases, with 20 bases lying between them. CDR3 length: 16 amino acids. CDR3 sequence (DNA): TGTGCCAGCAGCCCCCTCCCGCAGGGGATGGGTGAAAAACTGTTTTTT. This sequence encodes CASSPLPQGMGEKLFF.

This clone came up a few times. This chain links TRBV10-3 with TRBJ2-7; 9 positions match TRBD1. CDR1 and CDR2 from the germline V gene are ENHRY and SYGVKD. This CDR3 has 15 amino acids. V was clipped by 4 bases and J by 0 bases; unmatched bases: 4. The CDR3 loop reads CAISGNRGPSYEQYF. The CDR3 DNA sequence: TGTGCCATCAGTGGGAACAGGGGGCCCTCCTACGAGCAGTACTTC.

CDR3: CASTPPRSGDYNEQFF. The CDR3 DNA sequence: TGTGCCAGCACCCCCCCGCGAAGCGGGGATTACAATGAGCAGTTCTTC. The V gene is TRBV13, the J gene TRBJ2-1; 7 bases line up with TRBD2. Germline loops: CDR1 PRHDT, CDR2 FYEKMQ (reference sequence). V trimming: 7 bases; J trimming: 4 bases; junction bases outside the gene matches: 13. This CDR3 is 16 amino acids long.

The rearrangement links TRBV28 to TRBJ1-5, with D possibly matching TRBD1 (5 bases). Looked up from germline, CDR1 is MDHEN and CDR2 is SYDVKM. The CDR3 has 15 residues. The germline V and J ends were trimmed by 6 bases and 5 bases, with 17 bases remaining between them. The chain's CDR3 is CASRGQATLHQPQHF. CDR3 bases: TGTGCCAGCAGGGGGCAGGCAACCCTCCATCAGCCCCAGCATTTT. Using reference TRBV28 and TRBJ1-5 for the parts outside the CDR3, the full variable domain is DVKVTQSSRYLVKRTGEKVFLECVQDMDHENMFWYRQDPGLGLRLIYFSYDVKMKEKGDIPEGYSVSREKKERFSLILESASTNQTSMYLCASRGQATLHQPQHFGDGTRLSIL.

This clone was seen only a few times. The J gene is TRBJ2-7, the V gene TRBV2, with unresolved D. The CDR3 spans 15 residues. Trimming took 0 bases from V and 6 from J, leaving 15 bases between them. CDR1 is SNHLY, CDR2 FYNNEI, per germline. The CDR3 DNA reads TGTGCCAGCAGTGAAGCGGCCTTCCCTCTCTCCGAGCAGTACTTC. It codes for CASSEAAFPLSEQYF.

This chain joins TRBV5-1 and TRBJ2-7; TRBD1 matches 7 bases. The CDR3 totals 16 residues. V shed 4 bases, J shed 3 bases, and the junction held 13 bases outside the gene matches. Germline V CDR1 and CDR2: SGHRS, YFSETQ. The CDR3 spells CASSPSRDSVLYEQYF. In DNA, the CDR3 is TGCGCCAGCAGCCCCTCCCGGGACAGCGTACTCTACGAGCAGTACTTC.

The V and J genes are TRBV10-1 and TRBJ2-2; 15 nucleotides match TRBD2. The CDR3 has 17 amino acids. Per the germline V gene, CDR1 is WNHNN and CDR2 is SYGVQD (reference sequence). J lost 6 bases, V lost 3 bases, and 5 bases had no gene match. The CDR3 loop reads CASSDGLAGGSAGELFF. The CDR3 DNA follows: TGCGCCAGCAGTGATGGACTAGCGGGAGGGAGCGCCGGGGAGCTGTTTTTT.

The chain combines TRBV7-3 with TRBJ2-3; D possibly corresponds to TRBD2 (6 bases). The germline V and J ends were trimmed by 5 bases and 4 bases, with 16 bases remaining between them. The CDR3 runs 15 residues. CDR1 is SGHTA, CDR2 FQGTGA, per germline. The CDR3 sequence: CASSRLGGEADTQYF. The DNA of the CDR3 is TGTGCCAGCAGCCGTTTGGGGGGAGAGGCAGATACGCAGTATTTT.

The chain combines TRBV5-1 with TRBJ2-1; 9 positions agree with TRBD1. J lost 4 bases, V lost 2 bases, and 4 bases had no gene match. This CDR3 is 15 amino acids long. The germline gives CDR1 SGHRS, CDR2 YFSETQ. The CDR3 here is CASSFNGQGYNEQFF. The CDR3, as DNA: TGCGCCAGCAGCTTTAATGGACAGGGGTACAATGAGCAGTTCTTC.

The chain joins TRBV7-6 to TRBJ2-1; tentative D call: TRBD2 (5 bases). Trimming shortened V by 5 bases and J by 1 base, and 12 bases separated the two germline ends. Germline V gene sequence: CDR1 SGHVS, CDR2 FNYEAQ. This CDR3 contains 15 residues. The CDR3 DNA sequence: TGTGCCAGCAGCGGGAGTCGCGATTCCTACAATGAGCAGTTCTTC. Translation: CASSGSRDSYNEQFF.

In its sample, this clone was seen a few times. The rearrangement links TRBV9 to TRBJ2-1; 7 bases fit TRBD2. Germline loops: CDR1 SGDLS, CDR2 YYNGEE. CDR3 length: 17 amino acids. V shed 0 bases and J 4 bases; nucleotides not matched to a gene: 10. The CDR3 DNA reads TGTGCCAGCAGCGTAGAGTGGGGGGGGACTGTGTACAATGAGCAGTTCTTC. This gives the protein CASSVEWGGTVYNEQFF.